The 2 T cell receptor delta chains below were found in one sample sequenced in a study of gamma-delta chains in newborns, infants, children. TCRdb called clones from the reads again using CATT. This sample has around 4,800 delta-chain clones; 38% occur once, and the top ten carry approximately 14%. Sequenced: blood. The receptors here all came from a child who received the measles vaccine.

Comments on this clone: It may be a read error: a sequence one base away is much more abundant. The chain recombines TRDV1 with TRDJ1; TRDD3 aligns across 9 bases. Germline assignment: CDR1 TSWWSYY and CDR2 QGS. The length of the CDR3 is 23 residues. DNA for the CDR3: TGTGCTCTTGGGGAATCCCCCCTTACTGTCTGGGGGATCCTTTTGGTGTACACCGATAGACTCATCTTT. It codes for CALGESPLTVWGILLVYTDRLIF.

The chain recombines TRDV1 with TRDJ2; the match to TRDD3 covers 7 bases. Trimming at V came to 6 bases and at J to 2 bases, leaving 27 bases not matched to a gene. The V gene's germline CDR1 is TSWWSYY and CDR2 QGS. The CDR3 length is 22 residues. CDR3 nucleotide sequence: TGTGCTCTTGGCGACGACGGTATCTTCCCATACTGGGGACTTACCTTGACAGCACAACTCTTCTTT. This gives the protein CALGDDGIFPYWGLTLTAQLFF.